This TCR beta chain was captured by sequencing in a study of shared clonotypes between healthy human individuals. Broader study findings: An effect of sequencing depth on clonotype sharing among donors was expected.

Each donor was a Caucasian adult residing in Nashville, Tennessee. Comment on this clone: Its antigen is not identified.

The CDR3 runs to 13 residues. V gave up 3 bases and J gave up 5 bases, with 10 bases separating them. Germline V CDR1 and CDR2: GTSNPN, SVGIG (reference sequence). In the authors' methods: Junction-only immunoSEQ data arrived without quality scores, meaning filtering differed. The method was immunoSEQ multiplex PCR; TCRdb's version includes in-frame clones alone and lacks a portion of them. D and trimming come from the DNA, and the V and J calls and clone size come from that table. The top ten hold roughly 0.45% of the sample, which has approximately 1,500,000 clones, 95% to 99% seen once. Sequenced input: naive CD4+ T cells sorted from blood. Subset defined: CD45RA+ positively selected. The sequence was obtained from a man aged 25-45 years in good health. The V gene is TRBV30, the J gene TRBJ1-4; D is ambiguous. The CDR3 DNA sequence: TGTGCCTGGAGCGGAATCATGAATGAAAAACTGTTTTTT. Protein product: CAWSGIMNEKLFF.